A single sample is the source of the 14 T cell receptor beta chains below, sequenced in a study of T cells in localized non-small cell lung cancer. Here immunoSEQ multiplex PCR was the method, and the copy in TCRdb shows in-frame clones only, minus some. This repertoire shows tens of thousands of clones, 90% to 95% found once; its top ten account for more than 5.5%. Sequenced material: peripheral blood, taken before any cancer treatment. These receptors all come from a female donor over 55 with stage I lung adenocarcinoma.

The chain joins TRBV5-1 to TRBJ1-2, with D possibly matching TRBD1 (6 bases). CDR3 length: 15 amino acids. V lost 2 bases and J 1 base, leaving 12 bases between the germline ends. Germline values: CDR1 SGHRS, CDR2 YFSETQ. CDR3 DNA sequence: TGCGCCAGCAGCTTTGAAACAGGGAGTAACTATGGCTACACCTTC. Translated, it gives CASSFETGSNYGYTF.

This clone showed up just a few times. The CDR3 sequence is CASSLPTGFHTF. The CDR3 bases are TGTGCCAGCAGCTTGCCTACAGGGTTTCACACCTTC. This rearrangement joins TRBV5-4 to TRBJ1-2, with D possibly TRBD1 on 6 matching bases. The V gene's germline CDR1 is SGHNT and CDR2 YYREEE (reference sequence). Trimming stripped 1 base from V and 12 bases from J, with 13 bases between. This CDR3 has 12 residues.

This rearrangement joins TRBV1 to TRBJ2-1. TRBV1 is tagged as a pseudogene. The CDR3 sequence is 16 residues long. CDR3 in amino acids: CTSSPRGQGPYNEQFF. The CDR3 coding sequence is TGCACCAGCAGCCCCCGGGGGCAGGGGCCTTACAATGAGCAGTTCTTC.

This rearrangement joins TRBV19 to TRBJ1-2; D is uncertain. From germline, CDR1 is LNHDA and CDR2 SQIVND (reference sequence). CDR3 length equals 14 residues. Between the trimmed V and J ends, which lost 6 bases and 1 base, there was a span of 12 bases. In nucleotides, the CDR3 is TGTGCCAGTAGCATACGGCGAAATAACTATGGCTACACCTTC. This codes for CASSIRRNNYGYTF.

The chain employs TRBV5-1 and TRBJ2-2; 7 nucleotides align to TRBD1. Germline CDR1 and CDR2: SGHRS and YFSETQ. Trimming took 0 bases from V and 4 from J; bases not matched to a gene: 0. The CDR3 length is 14 residues. This chain's CDR3 is CASSLDRGTGELFF. CDR3 coding DNA: TGCGCCAGCAGCTTGGACAGGGGCACCGGGGAGCTGTTTTTT.

The chain carries TRBV28 and TRBJ1-1, with a tentative D call TRBD1 (5 bases). The V end lost 7 bases, the J end lost 11 bases, and 17 bases lay between the germline ends. This CDR3 has 12 residues. The V gene's germline CDR1 is MDHEN and CDR2 SYDVKM. The CDR3 loop reads CASTLRGGWAFF. Here the CDR3 DNA reads TGTGCCAGCACTCTTCGGGGGGGTTGGGCTTTCTTT.

V and J are TRBV7-9 and TRBJ2-1, with D unclear. Germline loops: CDR1 SEHNR, CDR2 FQNEAQ (reference sequence). The CDR3 sequence is 16 residues long. Trimming cost V 6 bases and J 5 bases, with 20 bases left between them. The CDR3 DNA reads as TGTGCCAGCAGTTATTCCGGCGGCGGACCAAACAATGAGCAGTTCTTC. Protein sequence: CASSYSGGGPNNEQFF.

The chain uses TRBV6-1 and TRBJ1-2; D is unclear. The CDR3 is 15 residues long. Germline V gives CDR1 MNHNS, CDR2 SASEGT. Trimming took 4 bases from V and 0 from J, leaving 12 bases between them. The CDR3 region is CASSGRQATNYGYTF. As DNA, the CDR3 is TGTGCCAGCAGTGGAAGGCAGGCCACTAACTATGGCTACACCTTC.

The rearrangement uses TRBV11-3 and TRBJ1-1; 7 positions match TRBD1. CDR1 is SGHNT, CDR2 YENEEA, per germline. V shed 6 bases and J 5 bases; nucleotides not matched to a gene: 6. This CDR3 is built from 13 residues. The DNA of the CDR3 is TGTGCCAGCAGTTCTCTACAGGGGACTGAAGCTTTCTTT. Translation gives CASSSLQGTEAFF.

This rearrangement joins TRBV27 to TRBJ1-4; the match to TRBD1 covers 9 bases. The germline gives CDR1 MNHEY, CDR2 SMNVEV (reference sequence). The CDR3 contains 14 residues. Trimming removed 4 bases from V and 8 bases from J; junction bases left unmatched: 5. Here the CDR3 DNA reads TGTGCCAGCAGTTCCGGGACAGGGCAGGAAAAACTGTTTTTT. As protein: CASSSGTGQEKLFF.

This clone was detected once. J is TRBJ1-1 and V is TRBV19; D may be TRBD1 (5 bases). V was pared by 6 bases and J by 1 base, with 9 bases between. Germline CDR1 and CDR2: LNHDA and SQIVND (reference sequence). The CDR3 length is 13 residues. Written as DNA, the CDR3 is TGTGCCAGTAGCATTGGGGCGAACACTGAAGCTTTCTTT. Protein product: CASSIGANTEAFF.

V is TRBV7-8 and J is TRBJ1-1; no reliable D call. Per germline, CDR1 SGHVS and CDR2 FQNEAQ. The CDR3 runs to 15 residues. The V and J ends lost 1 base and 1 base respectively, with 10 bases between them. The DNA for the CDR3 is TGTGCCAGCAGCTTAGGCCCGGCGGGGAACACTGAAGCTTTCTTT. The encoded protein is CASSLGPAGNTEAFF.

Details on this clone: This same CDR3 is encoded by further DNA sequences in the sample. The chain links TRBV10-2 to TRBJ1-3, with D possibly matching TRBD1 (5 bases). Trimming shortened V by 6 bases and J by 4 bases, and 10 bases separated the two germline ends. The CDR3 runs 13 residues. Germline CDR1 reads WSHSY; CDR2 reads SAAADI. The CDR3 loop is CASSQGTGNTIYF. Here the CDR3 DNA reads TGCGCCAGCAGCCAGGGTACCGGAAACACCATATATTTT.

The V call is TRBV6-6, the J call TRBJ2-5, with TRBD2 matching over 9 bases. Germline CDR1 MNHNY, CDR2 SVGAGI (reference sequence). V trimming: 6 bases; J trimming: 1 base; junction bases outside the gene matches: 3. This CDR3 region has 14 residues. The CDR3 DNA follows: TGTGCCAGCAGGGCAGCGGGGGGCCAAGAGACCCAGTACTTC. It translates to CASRAAGGQETQYF.